Following are 27 T cell receptor beta chains from one sample sequenced in a study of regulatory T cells in long-lasting Graves disease (dated by TCRdb to the early 2020s). The sample's time point label, in plain terms: persistent/refractory GD, antithyroid drugs over 5 years with positive TRAb. RNA was extracted from PBMCs in TRIzol for both TCR sequencing and RNA sequencing. Libraries were built with multiplex PCR. TCRdb records Illumina HiSeq 4000 as the sequencer. iRepertoire HTBI primers and Arm-PCR amplification of CDR3 regions were used to construct TCR beta libraries. TCRdb took the public reads, trimmed them with fastp at Q25, ran MiXCR for clone calling and kept in-frame beta chains. Entries that share a CDR3 protein sequence are merged under the most common genes and DNA. The sample contains about 400,000 distinct CDR3 sequences, about 20% of them found a single time. The ten largest clones capture around 20% of the sample.

Sequenced here: peripheral blood mononuclear cells (PBMCs), sampled when the disease was refractory, from a patient treated with antithyroid drugs. Every receptor here comes from a female donor with Graves disease.

The chain carries TRBV20-1 and TRBJ2-5; 14 bases fit TRBD2. There are 14 residues in the CDR3. The V gene's germline CDR1 is DFQATT and CDR2 SNEGSKA (reference sequence). The trim removed 3 bases at V and 11 bases at J, leaving 8 bases unmatched. The CDR3 here is CSAREGLAGVNQYF. DNA of the CDR3: TGCAGTGCTAGGGAGGGACTAGCGGGAGTCAATCAGTACTTC.

This clonotype was counted ten times or more. The CDR3: CAISDEGDVQPQHF. CDR3 DNA: TGTGCCATCAGTGATGAAGGGGACGTTCAGCCCCAGCATTTT. The V gene is TRBV10-3, the J gene TRBJ1-5, with D possibly being TRBD1 (5 bases). The germline V gene has CDR1 ENHRY and CDR2 SYGVKD. Trimming cost V 3 bases and J 6 bases, with 12 bases left between them. This CDR3 has 14 residues.

This clonotype was counted many times. V usage is TRBV6-2 or TRBV6-3 and J usage is TRBJ1-2; 8 bases line up with TRBD1. V lost 0 bases, J lost 4 bases, and 7 bases stayed unmatched. Germline-derived CDR1 and CDR2 are MNHEY and SVGEGT. CDR3 length: 16 residues. The chain's CDR3 is CASSYSGQAHAYGYTF. The CDR3, as DNA: TGTGCCAGCAGTTACTCGGGACAGGCTCATGCCTATGGCTACACCTTC.

This clonotype has a count of ten or more. The gene calls are TRBV11-3 and TRBJ2-4, with D perhaps TRBD1 (6 bases). The CDR3 loop spans 16 amino acids. V shed 5 bases and J shed 8 bases, with 22 bases lying between them. Per the germline V gene, CDR1 is SGHNT and CDR2 is YENEEA. CDR3: CASSRPNRVVSDIQYF. The CDR3 region has the DNA TGTGCCAGCAGCCGGCCAAACAGGGTTGTGTCTGACATTCAGTACTTC. Based on the CDR3 plus reference TRBV11-3 and TRBJ2-4, the full variable domain is EAGVVQSPRYKIIEKKQPVAFWCNPISGHNTLYWYLQNLGQGPELLIRYENEEAVDDSQLPKDRFSAERLKGVDSTLKIQPAELGDSAVYLCASSRPNRVVSDIQYFGAGTRLSVL.

This clonotype was detected a few times. The V and J genes are TRBV2 and TRBJ1-1; D gene ambiguous. This CDR3 contains 12 residues. V was trimmed by 7 bases and J by 2 bases, leaving 8 bases between them. Germline V CDR1 and CDR2: SNHLY, FYNNEI. CDR3 sequence (DNA): TGTGCCAGCATTCTCGTCAACACTGAAGCTTTCTTT. Protein sequence: CASILVNTEAFF.

This clonotype was seen repeatedly, ten times or more. This chain uses TRBV6-1 with TRBJ2-5; a possible D gene is TRBD1 (6 bases). Germline CDR1 is MNHNS and CDR2 is SASEGT. Trimming left V 4 bases short and J 0 bases short, with 12 bases between. The CDR3 spans 15 residues. In nucleotides, the CDR3 is TGTGCCAGCAGTGGGGGGCAGGGGAACCAAGAGACCCAGTACTTC. Amino acids: CASSGGQGNQETQYF.

This clonotype came up many times. The chain recombines TRBV7-9 with TRBJ1-2; 11 nucleotides align to TRBD1. The CDR3 length is 13 residues. Germline V gives CDR1 SEHNR, CDR2 FQNEAQ (reference sequence). Unmatched junction bases numbered 2, after V lost 5 bases and J lost 6 bases. In DNA form, the CDR3 reads TGTGCCAGCAGCCGGGGACAGGGGGATGGCTACACCTTC. Protein sequence: CASSRGQGDGYTF.

This clonotype was picked up a small number of times. The gene calls are TRBV7-3 and TRBJ2-7; 9 nucleotides agree with TRBD1. With 5 bases clipped from V and 4 bases from J, the junction kept 15 bases outside the gene matches. Germline assignment: CDR1 SGHTA and CDR2 FQGTGA. The CDR3 runs 17 residues. CDR3 region: CASSPRRVGQGSYEQYF. In nucleotides, the CDR3 is TGTGCCAGCAGCCCTCGGCGGGTGGGACAGGGATCGTACGAGCAGTACTTC.

Ten or more counts support this clonotype. CDR3 sequence: CASSWGFQNIQYF. In DNA form, the CDR3 reads TGTGCCAGCAGCTGGGGATTTCAAAACATTCAGTACTTC. The rearrangement joins TRBV11-2 to TRBJ2-4, with no clear D. From germline, CDR1 is SGHAT and CDR2 FQNNGV. The CDR3 consists of 13 residues. Trimming took 4 bases from V and 5 from J, leaving 9 bases between them. Drawing the rest from reference TRBV11-2 and TRBJ2-4, the complete variable domain is EAGVAQSPRYKIIEKRQSVAFWCNPISGHATLYWYQQILGQGPKLLIQFQNNGVVDDSQLPKDRFSAERLKGVDSTLKIQPAKLEDSAVYLCASSWGFQNIQYFGAGTRLSVL.

This chain links TRBV7-9 with TRBJ1-4; D is perhaps TRBD1 (5 bases). Per germline, CDR1 SEHNR and CDR2 FQNEAQ (reference sequence). CDR3 length: 16 residues. With 5 bases removed from V and 0 bases from J, the gap between germline ends came to 13 bases. The CDR3 nucleotides are TGTGCCAGCAGCCCCTGGCAGGGAGCAACTAATGAAAAACTGTTTTTT. Translation gives CASSPWQGATNEKLFF.

The gene calls are TRBV20-1 and TRBJ2-1, with D tentatively TRBD2 (5 bases). The germline CDR1 and CDR2 sequences are DFQATT and SNEGSKA (reference sequence). The CDR3 has 11 amino acids. The V end was cut by 2 bases, the J end by 10 bases, with 9 bases between. In DNA, the CDR3 is TGCAGTGCTAGACTAGCAGTAGAGCAGTTCTTC. Encoded protein: CSARLAVEQFF.

The chain uses TRBV29-1 and TRBJ1-2; no clear D gene. The CDR3 covers 10 residues. Germline CDR1 is SQVTM and CDR2 is ANQGSEA. Trimming took off 7 bases at V and 8 bases at J, with 11 bases between the two ends. CDR3 sequence (DNA): TGCAGCGCCTTGGATGACGGCTACACCTTC. It translates to CSALDDGYTF. The variable domain in full, with the rest retrieved from reference TRBV29-1 and TRBJ1-2, is SAVISQKPSRDICQRGTSLTIQCQVDSQVTMMFWYRQQPGQSLTLIATANQGSEATYESGFVIDKFPISRPNLTFSTLTVSNMSPEDSSIYLCSALDDGYTFGSGTRLTVV.

There are many counts of this clonotype. The J gene is TRBJ1-6, the V gene TRBV2, with TRBD1 matching over 7 bases. The CDR3 is 15 residues long. Germline lookup yields CDR1 SNHLY and CDR2 FYNNEI. Trimming took 6 bases from V and 5 from J; bases not matched to a gene: 7. CDR3: CASRQTGTDNSPLHF. CDR3 nucleotide sequence: TGTGCCAGCAGGCAAACCGGGACAGATAATTCACCCCTCCACTTT.

This clonotype was observed at least ten times. V is TRBV29-1 and J is TRBJ2-7; 7 bases align to TRBD1. The germline V gene has CDR1 SQVTM and CDR2 ANQGSEA. The CDR3 is 16 residues long. Trimming cost V 4 bases and J 0 bases; bases outside gene matches: 12. CDR3 DNA sequence: TGCAGCGTTGGAGGGGTGACAGGGTCCTTCTCCTACGAGCAGTACTTC. Its translation is CSVGGVTGSFSYEQYF.

This sequence joins TRBV20-1 and TRBJ2-7; 9 nucleotides match TRBD2. From germline, CDR1 is DFQATT and CDR2 SNEGSKA (reference sequence). The V and J ends lost 3 bases and 6 bases, in that order; junction bases with no gene match: 9. The CDR3 runs to 14 residues. This chain's CDR3 is CSASRLAGVFEQYF. The CDR3 DNA reads TGCAGTGCTAGTAGGTTAGCGGGAGTTTTCGAGCAGTACTTC.

This clonotype was observed many times. The chain has TRBV3-1 and TRBJ2-4; D is perhaps TRBD2 (5 bases). Trimming left V 4 bases short and J 6 bases short, with 16 bases between. The CDR3 covers 15 residues. Looked up from germline, CDR1 is LGHDT and CDR2 is YNNKEL (reference sequence). CDR3 sequence (DNA): TGTGCCAGCAGCCCAACCCTAGCTCCCGGAAACATTCAGTACTTC. It is translated as CASSPTLAPGNIQYF.

This chain joins TRBV15 and TRBJ1-4; perhaps TRBD1 as D (5 bases). From germline, CDR1 is LNHNV and CDR2 YYDKDF (reference sequence). Trimming took 3 bases from V and 4 from J, leaving 15 bases between them. CDR3 size: 16 residues. The chain's CDR3 is CATSRRDGAFNEKLFF. The CDR3 DNA is TGTGCCACCAGCAGGAGGGACGGGGCCTTTAATGAAAAACTGTTTTTT.

In this sample, this clonotype turned up many times. The V gene is TRBV27, the J gene TRBJ1-5; D not certain. CDR3 length: 14 residues. Germline CDR1 and CDR2: MNHEY and SMNVEV (reference sequence). The V and J ends lost 6 bases and 0 bases respectively, with 9 bases between them. Written as DNA, the CDR3 is TGTGCCAGCAGCCGAGCAGGTAGCAATCAGCCCCAGCATTTT. It translates to CASSRAGSNQPQHF.

This rearrangement joins TRBV7-2 to TRBJ1-2; 7 nucleotides align to TRBD1. Germline lookup yields CDR1 SGHTA and CDR2 FQGNSA. The CDR3 consists of 16 residues. V shed 4 bases and J 7 bases; nucleotides not matched to a gene: 15. CDR3 sequence (DNA): TGTGCCAGCAGCTCGGTAACAGGGGCCGCCATGGGTGGCTACACCTTC. It specifies CASSSVTGAAMGGYTF.

A few counts support this clonotype. The chain couples TRBV10-3 to TRBJ2-2; D ambiguous. V was shortened by 3 bases and J by 3 bases, with 8 bases between the two germline ends. Germline V gives CDR1 ENHRY, CDR2 SYGVKD. CDR3 length: 14 amino acids. CDR3 sequence: CAISERGDTGELFF. CDR3 DNA: TGTGCCATCAGTGAACGTGGGGACACCGGGGAGCTGTTTTTT.

This chain joins TRBV28 and TRBJ2-3, with 9 bases lining up with TRBD2. Per germline, CDR1 MDHEN and CDR2 SYDVKM. The CDR3 is 16 amino acids. With 4 bases clipped from V and 5 bases from J, the junction kept 10 bases outside the gene matches. CDR3 in amino acids: CASSSTRREGRDTQYF. The CDR3 nucleotides read TGTGCCAGCAGTTCCACTAGGCGGGAGGGCCGAGATACGCAGTATTTT. Full variable domain (rest looked up from reference TRBV28 and TRBJ2-3): DVKVTQSSRYLVKRTGEKVFLECVQDMDHENMFWYRQDPGLGLRLIYFSYDVKMKEKGDIPEGYSVSREKKERFSLILESASTNQTSMYLCASSSTRREGRDTQYFGPGTRLTVL.

V is TRBV19 and J is TRBJ2-5; D ambiguous. Trimming took 6 bases from V and 3 from J, leaving 8 bases between them. The length of the CDR3 is 12 residues. From germline, CDR1 is LNHDA and CDR2 SQIVND (reference sequence). The CDR3 sequence: CASSIDKETQYF. DNA of the CDR3: TGTGCCAGTAGCATCGACAAAGAGACCCAGTACTTC.

This clonotype was counted only a few times. The gene calls are TRBV20-1 and TRBJ2-7; the match to TRBD2 covers 7 bases. CDR1 is DFQATT and CDR2 is SNEGSKA in the germline V gene (reference sequence). This CDR3 region has 13 residues. The J segment lost 3 bases and the V segment lost 3 bases, leaving 5 bases of the junction unmatched. CDR3 protein: CSASAGAHYEQYF. The CDR3 DNA reads as TGCAGTGCTAGTGCGGGAGCGCACTACGAGCAGTACTTC.

V gene TRBV6-5 combines with J gene TRBJ1-4; no clear D. Germline V CDR1 and CDR2: MNHEY, SVGAGI. This CDR3 spans 18 amino acids. V was shortened by 0 bases and J by 0 bases, with 14 bases between the two germline ends. CDR3 region: CASSYSIVATATNEKLFF. CDR3 DNA sequence: TGTGCCAGCAGTTACTCGATCGTAGCCACAGCAACTAATGAAAAACTGTTTTTT.

This clonotype has a count of ten or more. This chain links TRBV6-1 with TRBJ1-2; D possibly corresponds to TRBD1 (6 bases). The germline V gene encodes CDR1 MNHNS and CDR2 SASEGT. The CDR3 totals 13 residues. The ends were cut back, 5 bases at V and 6 bases at J, with 13 bases in the middle. The CDR3 DNA sequence: TGTGCCAGCAGTCGTTCAGGGGTGGATGGCTACACCTTC. This encodes CASSRSGVDGYTF.

This clonotype was found a few times. The V gene is TRBV14, the J gene TRBJ2-7, with D perhaps matching TRBD1 (6 bases). This CDR3 spans 16 amino acids. Trimming stripped 4 bases from V and 0 bases from J, with 16 bases between. The germline CDR1 and CDR2 sequences are SGHDN and FVKESK. As DNA, the CDR3 is TGTGCCAGCAGCCGTAGACCCGACAGGCGCTCCTACGAGCAGTACTTC. This encodes CASSRRPDRRSYEQYF. The variable domain in full, completed from reference TRBV14 and TRBJ2-7, reads EAGVTQFPSHSVIEKGQTVTLRCDPISGHDNLYWYRRVMGKEIKFLLHFVKESKQDESGMPNNRFLAERTGGTYSTLKVQPAELEDSGVYFCASSRRPDRRSYEQYFGPGTRLTVT.

This clonotype has a handful of counts. The chain couples TRBV6-1 to TRBJ1-5; D not resolved. The CDR3 length is 14 residues. Germline CDR1 MNHNS, CDR2 SASEGT. V was clipped by 4 bases and J by 3 bases, with 10 bases between them. This chain's CDR3 is CASSGGRDNQPQHF. The CDR3 nucleotides read TGTGCCAGCAGTGGTGGGAGGGACAATCAGCCCCAGCATTTT.